This T cell receptor beta chain derives from a study of blood T cell repertoires in COVID-19. Overall study: There were acute and convalescent COVID-19 samples, and they came from the United States, Italy and Spain.

V dropped 6 bases and J dropped 3 bases, with 20 bases sitting between them. Per the germline V gene, CDR1 is MDHEN and CDR2 is SYDVKM. The CDR3 contains 16 residues. Original processing methods: Estimates of nucleated cell counts were drawn from the amplification of reference gene primers. Sequencing was performed with immunoSEQ multiplex PCR; in TCRdb, only in-frame clones are kept and a portion is missing. V, J and clone size were drawn from that table, and D and trimming were deduced from the DNA. Of fewer than 350,000 clones listed, around nine tenths are singletons. Enrolled through a virtual design, the participants were between roughly 18 and 90 years of age and came from 24 US areas. Clinical history as reported by participants underpinned cohort assignment. A few counts support this clone.

The V call is TRBV28, the J call TRBJ1-2; tentative D call: TRBD1 (6 bases). The specimen sequenced was PBMCs or T cells enriched from blood (not recorded which). The TCR originated in a woman in her 30s who had been exposed to COVID-19. The CDR3, as DNA: TGTGCCAGCAGGCCGGGGGGCTGGAGCGACTACTATGGCTACACCTTC. This translates into CASRPGGWSDYYGYTF.